The 20 T cell receptor beta chains in this list originate from one sample, sequenced in a study of cytomegalovirus exposure and HLA in healthy donors. Vbeta (60) and Jbeta (13) primers were used in the PCR. The assay was immunoSEQ multiplex PCR, and TCRdb's table has in-frame clones only and misses some. The table records a few hundred thousand clones, roughly four fifths of them present only once. Sequencing input: PBMCs. The receptors come from a girl aged 5-17 years in good health and CMV-seronegative.

Here the CDR3 DNA reads TGTGCCAGCAGACCGGAGAGAAATCAGCCCCAGCATTTT. Protein sequence: CASRPERNQPQHF. This rearrangement joins TRBV28 to TRBJ1-5; no clear D gene. The CDR3 covers 13 residues. V dropped 6 bases and J dropped 4 bases, with 10 bases sitting between them. The V gene's germline CDR1 is MDHEN and CDR2 SYDVKM.

The genes are TRBV5-1 and TRBJ1-2, with D possibly being TRBD1 (5 bases). CDR3 size: 14 residues. Germline CDR1 SGHRS, CDR2 YFSETQ. The V gene lost 3 bases and the J gene lost 2 bases, with 11 bases spanning the gap. The CDR3: CASSSLPGNYGYTF. The CDR3 bases are TGCGCCAGCAGCTCACTACCAGGGAACTATGGCTACACCTTC.

The chain has TRBV6-5 and TRBJ2-1; 7 nucleotides line up with TRBD2. Germline V gene sequence: CDR1 MNHEY, CDR2 SVGAGI. V shed 2 bases, J shed 7 bases, and the junction held 5 bases outside the gene matches. The length of the CDR3 is 14 residues. CDR3 DNA sequence: TGTGCCAGCAGTTACCCGGGACTACCAAATGAGCAGTTCTTC. Protein: CASSYPGLPNEQFF.

The chain uses TRBV15 and TRBJ2-5; TRBD2 aligns across 8 bases. The CDR3 is 17 amino acids. The V and J ends lost 8 bases and 5 bases, in that order; junction bases with no gene match: 19. In germline, CDR1 is LNHNV, CDR2 YYDKDF (reference sequence). DNA of the CDR3: TGTGCCACCTCCACATTTAGTAGCGGGACTAAGAAGGAGACCCAGTACTTC. Translating gives CATSTFSSGTKKETQYF.

The chain carries TRBV5-6 and TRBJ2-7; 7 nucleotides line up with TRBD1. The germline CDR1 and CDR2 sequences are SGHDT and YYEEEE. This CDR3 is 13 amino acids long. Trimming removed 3 bases from V and 4 bases from J; junction bases left unmatched: 4. The CDR3 reads CASSWDSRYEQYF. DNA for the CDR3: TGTGCCAGCAGCTGGGACAGCCGATACGAGCAGTACTTC. The whole variable domain, filled in from reference TRBV5-6 and TRBJ2-7, reads DAGVTQSPTHLIKTRGQQVTLRCSPKSGHDTVSWYQQALGQGPQFIFQYYEEEERQRGNFPDRFSGHQFPNYSSELNVNALLLGDSALYLCASSWDSRYEQYFGPGTRLTVT.

The J gene is TRBJ1-3, the V gene TRBV7-9, with 10 bases lining up with TRBD1. V lost 7 bases, J lost 0 bases, and 6 bases stayed unmatched. The CDR3 length is 16 residues. Germline loops: CDR1 SEHNR, CDR2 FQNEAQ (reference sequence). CDR3 coding DNA: TGTGCCAGCAACCGACAGGGGGCCCGCTCTGGAAACACCATATATTTT. Translating gives CASNRQGARSGNTIYF.

The chain carries TRBV7-9 and TRBJ1-5; D remains ambiguous. In germline, CDR1 is SEHNR, CDR2 FQNEAQ (reference sequence). V was cut by 6 bases and J by 3 bases, with 18 bases left in between. The CDR3 runs 16 residues. The CDR3, as DNA: TGTGCCAGCAGTAAATACGCCGGGGAAATCAATCAGCCCCAGCATTTT. Amino acids: CASSKYAGEINQPQHF. Full variable domain (rest looked up from reference TRBV7-9 and TRBJ1-5): DTGVSQNPRHKITKRGQNVTFRCDPISEHNRLYWYRQTLGQGPEFLTYFQNEAQLEKSRLLSDRFSAERPKGSFSTLEIQRTEQGDSAMYLCASSKYAGEINQPQHFGDGTRLSIL.

This clone occurred once. The chain is built from TRBV7-9 and TRBJ2-7, with D possibly TRBD1 on 6 matching bases. The germline V and J ends were trimmed by 3 bases and 0 bases, with 15 bases remaining between them. The CDR3 length is 16 residues. Germline CDR1 SEHNR, CDR2 FQNEAQ (reference sequence). The CDR3 DNA sequence: TGTGCCAGCAGCTTCTCTCGGACAGTGAGCTCCTACGAGCAGTACTTC. Protein: CASSFSRTVSSYEQYF.

Turning to this clone: Other nucleotide sequences in the sample specify the same CDR3. This sequence joins TRBV28 and TRBJ1-5, with D maybe TRBD1 (6 bases). The CDR3 spans 14 residues. Germline lookup yields CDR1 MDHEN and CDR2 SYDVKM. V was clipped by 6 bases and J by 1 base, with 10 bases between them. CDR3 nucleotides: TGTGCCAGCAGCCGTCAGGGGAGCAATCAGCCCCAGCATTTT. Protein product: CASSRQGSNQPQHF.

The table lists this clone with a count of one. The V and J genes are TRBV19 and TRBJ1-1, with a weak D call TRBD1 (5 bases). The ends were cut back, 6 bases at V and 1 base at J, with 15 bases in the middle. The CDR3 is made up of 15 amino acids. Per the germline V gene, CDR1 is LNHDA and CDR2 is SQIVND (reference sequence). CDR3 bases: TGTGCCAGTAGCCTTTTGCCAGGGTCGAACACTGAAGCTTTCTTT. Its translation is CASSLLPGSNTEAFF.

This rearrangement joins TRBV5-4 to TRBJ1-1; D is perhaps TRBD1 (6 bases). V was pared by 4 bases and J by 3 bases, with 13 bases between. From germline, CDR1 is SGHNT and CDR2 YYREEE (reference sequence). The CDR3 extends over 14 amino acids. The CDR3 sequence: CASSLQGRDTEAFF. The CDR3 coding sequence is TGTGCCAGCAGCCTACAGGGACGGGACACTGAAGCTTTCTTT.

This chain links TRBV2 with TRBJ2-4; TRBD1 matches at 10 bases. CDR1 is SNHLY, CDR2 FYNNEI, per germline. V shed 7 bases and J 8 bases; nucleotides not matched to a gene: 5. This CDR3 is 13 amino acids long. In nucleotides, the CDR3 is TGTGCCAGCAATGGGGACAGGGGTTACATTCAGTACTTC. Translating it yields CASNGDRGYIQYF.

By sample share, this clone is medium-sized. This rearrangement joins TRBV6-1 to TRBJ2-2; 8 bases map to TRBD1. CDR1 and CDR2 (germline): MNHNS, SASEGT. The CDR3 sequence is 16 residues long. The junction had 5 bases not matched to a gene; V was cut back by 1 base and J by 4 bases. Here the CDR3 reads CASSEEQGDGTGELFF. In DNA, the CDR3 is TGTGCCAGCAGTGAAGAACAGGGGGATGGCACCGGGGAGCTGTTTTTT.

There are a few counts of this clone. The chain is built from TRBV5-6 and TRBJ2-7; 7 bases line up with TRBD2. The CDR3 consists of 14 residues. Germline V gives CDR1 SGHDT, CDR2 YYEEEE. Trimming removed 6 bases from V and 0 bases from J; junction bases left unmatched: 6. The CDR3 protein is CASTERGSSYEQYF. In nucleotides, the CDR3 is TGTGCCAGCACCGAGCGGGGCAGCTCCTACGAGCAGTACTTC.

The chain joins TRBV7-3 to TRBJ2-5; the D gene is possibly TRBD1 (5 bases). The CDR3 spans 15 residues. Germline assignment: CDR1 SGHTA and CDR2 FQGTGA. V lost 1 base and J 5 bases, leaving 14 bases between the germline ends. The CDR3 coding sequence is TGTGCCAGCAGCTTAATCGTAGGGGCTCAGGAGACCCAGTACTTC. It encodes CASSLIVGAQETQYF.

The gene calls are TRBV27 and TRBJ2-7, with 8 bases fitting TRBD2. Germline V gene data show CDR1 as MNHEY and CDR2 as SMNVEV (reference sequence). V shed 6 bases, J shed 7 bases, and the junction held 14 bases outside the gene matches. CDR3 length: 15 residues. CDR3 sequence reads: CASRHTGGASGEQYF. In DNA, the CDR3 is TGTGCCAGCAGGCATACGGGGGGGGCGTCGGGAGAGCAGTACTTC.

The V call is TRBV18, the J call TRBJ1-1; D unclear. V dropped 3 bases and J dropped 6 bases, with 14 bases sitting between them. Per germline, CDR1 KGHSH and CDR2 LQKENI. There are 14 residues in the CDR3. This CDR3 reads CASSPWSGGAEAFF. The CDR3 nucleotides read TGTGCCAGCTCACCCTGGTCGGGTGGCGCTGAAGCTTTCTTT.

This clone has only one observation. This CDR3 is CASAGVAGAAYNEQFF. The DNA for the CDR3 is TGTGCCAGCGCCGGGGTAGCGGGGGCTGCGTACAATGAGCAGTTCTTC. The rearrangement joins TRBV27 to TRBJ2-1; 9 bases agree with TRBD2. Germline V gene lookup returns CDR1 MNHEY and CDR2 SMNVEV (reference sequence). This CDR3 comprises 16 residues. V was pared by 8 bases and J by 4 bases, with 12 bases of the junction left unmatched.

The chain employs TRBV4-3 and TRBJ2-3; possible D gene TRBD2, 6 bases. CDR1 and CDR2 from the germline V gene are LGHNA and YSLEER. V was cut by 8 bases and J by 5 bases, with 17 bases left in between. The CDR3 is 14 amino acids. This CDR3 reads CASELGRGGDTQYF. The DNA for the CDR3 is TGCGCCAGCGAATTGGGGCGGGGAGGAGATACGCAGTATTTT.

The DNA for the CDR3 is TGTGCCAGCAGCTTCAGTCTAGCGGGAGAGGTCGGGGAGCTGTTTTTT. The encoded protein is CASSFSLAGEVGELFF. The chain uses TRBV5-4 and TRBJ2-2, with 10 bases lining up with TRBD2. After removal of 2 bases from V and 7 bases from J, the junction contained 8 bases not matched to a gene. The germline V gene encodes CDR1 SGHNT and CDR2 YYREEE (reference sequence). The CDR3 has 16 residues.